This record concerns one T cell receptor beta chain sequence. This table comes from immunoSEQ multiplex PCR, and its TCRdb copy is limited to in-frame clones, with some not included. Of 1.4 million to 1.5 million clones listed, roughly 97% are singletons. This CDR3 comprises 14 residues. The V end lost 10 bases, the J end lost 0 bases, and 12 bases lay between the germline ends. CDR1 and CDR2 (germline): MNHNY, SVGAGI (reference sequence). The sample comes from a study of shared clonotypes between healthy human individuals. Overall study context: Donors consisted of two women and a few men between 18 and 49.

The origin of this receptor is a man aged 30 to 39 in good health. The V call is TRBV6-6, the J call TRBJ2-2; maybe TRBD2 (6 bases). What was sequenced was naive CD4+ T cells sorted from blood. The subset here: CD45RA+ positively selected. CDR3 coding DNA: TGTGCCACTAACCGGAGGGCGAACACCGGGGAGCTGTTTTTT. This gives the protein CATNRRANTGELFF.